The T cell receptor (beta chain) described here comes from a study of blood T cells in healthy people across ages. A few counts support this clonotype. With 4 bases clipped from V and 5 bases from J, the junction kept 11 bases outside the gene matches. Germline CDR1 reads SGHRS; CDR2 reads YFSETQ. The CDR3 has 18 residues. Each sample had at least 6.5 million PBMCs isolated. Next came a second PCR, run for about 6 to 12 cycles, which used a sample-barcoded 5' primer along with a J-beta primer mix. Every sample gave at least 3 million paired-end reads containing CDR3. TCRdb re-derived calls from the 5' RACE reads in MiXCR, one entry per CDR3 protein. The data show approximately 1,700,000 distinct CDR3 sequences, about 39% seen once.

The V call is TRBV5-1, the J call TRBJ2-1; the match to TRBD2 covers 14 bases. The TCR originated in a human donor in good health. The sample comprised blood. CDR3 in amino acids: CASSPRLAGGPLDNEQFF. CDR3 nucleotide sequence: TGCGCCAGCAGCCCGAGACTAGCGGGGGGGCCGTTAGACAATGAGCAGTTCTTC.